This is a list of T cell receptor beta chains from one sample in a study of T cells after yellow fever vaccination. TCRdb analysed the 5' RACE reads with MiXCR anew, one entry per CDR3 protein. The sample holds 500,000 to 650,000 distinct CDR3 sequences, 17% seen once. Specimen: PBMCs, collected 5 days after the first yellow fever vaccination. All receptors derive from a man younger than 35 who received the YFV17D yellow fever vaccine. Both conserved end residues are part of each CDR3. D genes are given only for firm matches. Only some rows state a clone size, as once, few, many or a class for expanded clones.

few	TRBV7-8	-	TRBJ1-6	CASSSTWNSPLHF	TGTGCCAGCAGCTCGACTTGGAATTCACCCCTCCACTTT
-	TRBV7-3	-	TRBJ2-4	CASSLIGRYF	TGTGCCAGCAGCTTAATCGGAAGATACTTC
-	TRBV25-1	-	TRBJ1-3	CASSDTAGAGNTIYF	TGTGCCAGCAGTGATACAGCAGGGGCTGGAAACACCATATATTTT
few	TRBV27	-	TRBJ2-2	CASSLNGRLRLFF	TGTGCCAGCAGTTTAAACGGCAGGTTGCGGCTGTTTTTT
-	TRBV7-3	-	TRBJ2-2	CASSFTADSTGELFF	TGTGCCAGCAGCTTCACGGCCGACTCCACCGGGGAGCTGTTTTTT
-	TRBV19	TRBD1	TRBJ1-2	CASSPTGQVNYGYTF	TGTGCCAGTAGTCCCACGGGACAGGTGAACTATGGCTACACCTTC
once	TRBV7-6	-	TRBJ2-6	CASSRRPAGANVLTF	TGTGCCAGCAGCCGCAGGCCAGCTGGGGCCAACGTCCTGACTTTC
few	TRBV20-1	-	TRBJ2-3	CSARDGRAGDTQYF	TGCAGTGCTAGAGATGGCAGGGCGGGAGATACGCAGTATTTT
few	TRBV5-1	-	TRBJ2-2	CASSLAPAGGTGELFF	TGCGCCAGCAGCTTGGCCCCGGCGGGTGGCACCGGGGAGCTGTTTTTT
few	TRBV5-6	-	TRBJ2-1	CASSLEVRSTYNEQFF	TGTGCCAGCAGCTTGGAAGTTCGGAGTACCTACAATGAGCAGTTCTTC